Listed below are T cell receptor beta chains from one sample, sequenced in a study of human T cells and chemical hapten exposure. In TCRdb, the RACE reads were re-called with MiXCR into one record per CDR3 protein. The sample lists 200,000 to 300,000 distinct CDR3 sequences, roughly 8.9% occurring once. Here the sequenced sample was whole blood, taken in connection with sensitization to the hapten diphenylcyclopropenone (DPC). All receptors come from a middle-aged woman with alopecia areata. Some clones in this sample may be carry-over from other donors' samples. Each CDR3 is given with its conserved first and last residue. D genes are given only for firm matches. Clone sizes are given selectively: once, few, many, or a class where the clone is expanded.

V gene	D gene	clone size	J gene	CDR3 DNA	CDR3 protein
TRBV12-3/TRBV12-4	-	many	TRBJ1-4	TGTGCCAGCAGTTCCCCACGCGATGGGGGTGAAAAACTGTTTTTT	CASSSPRDGGEKLFF
TRBV12-3/TRBV12-4	TRBD2	-	TRBJ2-1	TGTGCCAGCAGTTTTGGCCTAGCGGGAGTAAGTGAGCAGTTCTTC	CASSFGLAGVSEQFF
TRBV7-2	-	few	TRBJ2-1	TGTGCCAGCAGCCCTCTGGGTGTTGCCGGGGTCAATGAGCAGTTCTTC	CASSPLGVAGVNEQFF
TRBV4-3	TRBD2	many	TRBJ2-3	TGCGCCAGCAGCCAAGAGGTCCTAGCGGGAGATACGCAGTATTTT	CASSQEVLAGDTQYF
TRBV11-3	TRBD2	few	TRBJ2-7	TGTGCCAGCAGCAAACCGAGGACTAGCGGGACTTGCGAGCAGTACTTC	CASSKPRTSGTCEQYF
TRBV7-6	-	many	TRBJ2-5	TGTGCCAGCAGCCTCCGGACGGTAGAGACCCAGTACTTC	CASSLRTVETQYF
TRBV7-2	-	few	TRBJ1-5	TGTGCCAGCAGCTTAGGGGTAGGCATGGGAAATCAGCCCCAGCATTTT	CASSLGVGMGNQPQHF
TRBV6-5	TRBD2	-	TRBJ2-7	TGTGCCAGCACAAAAGCGGGGGGTCCCCACGAGCAGTACTTC	CASTKAGGPHEQYF
TRBV29-1	-	-	TRBJ2-3	TGCAGCGTTGAAGTCGGGTCCCTCACAGATACGCAGTATTTT	CSVEVGSLTDTQYF
TRBV20-1	-	few	TRBJ2-1	TGCAGTGCTAGAGATCCGGGGCGGGGTCCGACGGGAGAGCAGTTCTTC	CSARDPGRGPTGEQFF
TRBV27	-	few	TRBJ1-1	TGTGCCAGCAGAATAAGGTCGTGGGTGGGACCTAACACTGAAGCTTTCTTT	CASRIRSWVGPNTEAFF
TRBV15	TRBD1	few	TRBJ2-3	TGTGCCACCAGCAGCTGGGACAGCCCCACAGATACGCAGTATTTT	CATSSWDSPTDTQYF
TRBV6-5	TRBD1	many	TRBJ1-6	TGTGCCAGCAGGTGGGGGACAGCTAATTCACCCCTCCACTTT	CASRWGTANSPLHF
TRBV20-1	-	many	TRBJ1-2	TGCAGTGCTAAAGACCCCGTCAGGGGCTACACCTTC	CSAKDPVRGYTF
TRBV15	-	few	TRBJ2-3	TGTGCCACCTGTACTGGGGGGCCCCGCACAGATACGCAGTATTTT	CATCTGGPRTDTQYF
TRBV12-1	-	-	TRBJ2-1	TGTGCCAGCAGCTTCTTAGCGGGATTCAATGAGCAGTTCTTC	CASSFLAGFNEQFF
TRBV7-9	-	few	TRBJ1-1	TGTGCCAGCAGCTTAGATGCGACCCCCGGAGCTGCTTTCTTT	CASSLDATPGAAFF
TRBV5-1	-	-	TRBJ1-6	TGCGCCAGCAGCCAAGCGGGGGATTCACCCCTCCACTTT	CASSQAGDSPLHF
TRBV29-1	-	few	TRBJ2-7	TGCAGCGTTGGTGGGTGGGATTCCTACGAGCAGTACTTC	CSVGGWDSYEQYF
TRBV6-2/TRBV6-3	TRBD1	few	TRBJ1-4	TGTGCCAGCAGTTCGCGGGACAGGGGAAGTGAAAAACTGTTTTTT	CASSSRDRGSEKLFF